This entry lists 21 T cell receptor beta chains sequenced from one sample in a study of blood T cell repertoires in COVID-19. The table came from immunoSEQ multiplex PCR; TCRdb's copy has only in-frame clones and leaves some out. The repertoire holds about 270,000 clones, with less than 90% as singletons. The material sequenced was peripheral blood. These receptor sequences come from a human donor in a cohort sampled during active COVID-19.

The rearrangement links TRBV2 to TRBJ1-2; the D is unclear. Per the germline V gene, CDR1 is SNHLY and CDR2 is FYNNEI. CDR3 size: 11 residues. The V end was cut by 6 bases, the J end by 7 bases, with 9 bases between. This CDR3 reads CASRARRGYTF. As DNA, the CDR3 is TGTGCCAGCAGAGCGCGGCGTGGCTACACCTTC. Full variable domain (rest looked up from reference TRBV2 and TRBJ1-2): EPEVTQTPSHQVTQMGQEVILRCVPISNHLYFYWYRQILGQKVEFLVSFYNNEISEKSEIFDDQFSVERPDGSNFTLKIRSTKLEDSAMYFCASRARRGYTFGSGTRLTVV.

The chain recombines TRBV6-6 with TRBJ1-6; TRBD1 might be the D (5 bases). From germline, CDR1 is MNHNY and CDR2 SVGAGI (reference sequence). The CDR3 is 17 residues long. V was trimmed by 5 bases and J by 10 bases, leaving 24 bases between them. The CDR3: CASSPRSQTALGSPLHF. CDR3 sequence (DNA): TGTGCCAGCAGTCCAAGATCCCAGACAGCTTTAGGCTCACCCCTCCACTTT.

The chain employs TRBV7-9 and TRBJ2-3; weak D call: TRBD2 (5 bases). The germline V gene has CDR1 SEHNR and CDR2 FQNEAQ (reference sequence). The CDR3 consists of 15 residues. V lost 2 bases to trimming and J lost 2 bases, with 11 bases between them. In nucleotides, the CDR3 is TGTGCCAGCAGCTTATTTGCGGGTGTCACAGATACGCAGTATTTT. Translating it yields CASSLFAGVTDTQYF.

CDR3 in amino acids: CASSSGLDSNPYF. The CDR3 region has the DNA TGTGCCAGCAGTTCCGGCCTTGACAGCAACCCGTACTTC. The chain employs TRBV12-3 or TRBV12-4 and TRBJ2-5, with a tentative D call TRBD1 (5 bases). The CDR3 covers 13 residues. Trimming took 4 bases from V and 13 from J, leaving 19 bases between them.

This clone was counted a single time. V and J are TRBV19 and TRBJ1-4; TRBD1 matches at 7 bases. The trim removed 1 base at V and 8 bases at J, leaving 7 bases unmatched. The germline V gene encodes CDR1 LNHDA and CDR2 SQIVND (reference sequence). The CDR3 extends over 15 amino acids. CDR3 loop: CASSIGGTAAEKLFF. CDR3 nucleotides: TGTGCCAGTAGTATAGGAGGGACAGCGGCAGAAAAACTGTTTTTT.

This chain links TRBV12-3 or TRBV12-4 with TRBJ2-7, with a weak D call TRBD1 (5 bases). CDR3 size: 13 residues. The V gene lost 6 bases and the J gene lost 7 bases, with 16 bases spanning the gap. The CDR3 is CASSNSPGLEQYF. CDR3 DNA sequence: TGTGCCAGCAGCAATAGCCCAGGGTTAGAGCAGTACTTC.

The rearrangement links TRBV6-5 to TRBJ2-3; TRBD1 matches at 9 bases. Germline values: CDR1 MNHEY, CDR2 SVGAGI. The trim removed 6 bases at V and 0 bases at J, leaving 4 bases unmatched. This CDR3 comprises 15 residues. The CDR3 loop is CASRLTGGSTDTQYF. The CDR3 nucleotides read TGTGCCAGCAGGCTAACAGGGGGCAGCACAGATACGCAGTATTTT.

The chain uses TRBV2 and TRBJ2-3; tentatively, D is TRBD2 (6 bases). The CDR3 totals 16 residues. The ends were cut back, 7 bases at V and 2 bases at J, with 19 bases in the middle. The germline CDR1 and CDR2 sequences are SNHLY and FYNNEI. The CDR3 spells CASTPRRGGITDTQYF. The CDR3 region has the DNA TGTGCCAGCACACCCCGAAGAGGCGGGATCACAGATACGCAGTATTTT.

The CDR3: CASSQEVSGRPYNEQFF. CDR3 sequence (DNA): TGTGCCAGCAGCCAAGAAGTGAGCGGGAGGCCCTACAATGAGCAGTTCTTC. The genes are TRBV3-1 (or the pseudogene TRBV3-2) and TRBJ2-1; TRBD2 agrees at 9 bases. CDR3 length: 17 amino acids. Germline CDR1 is LGHDT and CDR2 is YNNKEL (reference sequence). The V gene end was trimmed by 0 bases and the J gene end by 2 bases; junction bases not matched to a gene: 5.

The chain combines TRBV6-5 with TRBJ2-7, with 10 bases fitting TRBD2. The germline V gene has CDR1 MNHEY and CDR2 SVGAGI. The ends lost 6 bases at V and 2 bases at J; junction bases unmatched: 7. The CDR3 runs 15 residues. The CDR3 bases are TGTGCCAGCAGAACCGTAGCGGGAGGTCCCTACGAGCAGTACTTC. Translation: CASRTVAGGPYEQYF.

About this clone itself: In the same sample, other DNA sequences code for this CDR3. V and J are TRBV18 and TRBJ2-1; TRBD2 agrees at 10 bases. Trimming at V came to 0 bases and at J to 2 bases, leaving 1 base not matched to a gene. The germline CDR1 and CDR2 sequences are KGHSH and LQKENI. This CDR3 comprises 16 residues. The CDR3 nucleotides read TGTGCCAGCTCACCACCGAGCGGGAGGGCCTACAATGAGCAGTTCTTC. Protein sequence: CASSPPSGRAYNEQFF.

This CDR3 reads CASSRDRVNEQFF. CDR3 coding DNA: TGTGCCAGCAGCCGGGACAGGGTCAATGAGCAGTTCTTC. The chain employs TRBV6-6 and TRBJ2-1; TRBD1 matches at 9 bases. Germline V gives CDR1 MNHNY, CDR2 SVGAGI (reference sequence). V gave up 6 bases and J gave up 6 bases; unmatched junction bases: 3. The CDR3 extends over 13 amino acids.

The rearrangement uses TRBV7-9 and TRBJ2-5; 7 bases map to TRBD2. The CDR3 length is 16 residues. The trim removed 1 base at V and 5 bases at J, leaving 10 bases unmatched. Germline V gene data show CDR1 as SEHNR and CDR2 as FQNEAQ (reference sequence). CDR3 sequence (DNA): TGTGCCAGCAGCTTAGGCAATTCGGGAGGCGGGGAGACCCAGTACTTC. Translated: CASSLGNSGGGETQYF.

CDR3 bases: TGTGCCAGTAGTATATCCCCGACGGCTAGCGGGAGACAGACCCAGTACTTC. It is translated as CASSISPTASGRQTQYF. The chain carries TRBV19 and TRBJ2-5; 10 positions match TRBD2. This CDR3 spans 17 amino acids. The germline V gene has CDR1 LNHDA and CDR2 SQIVND (reference sequence). V was clipped by 2 bases and J by 6 bases; unmatched bases: 12.

The gene calls are TRBV5-4 and TRBJ1-6; D is unresolved. CDR3 length equals 13 residues. V lost 0 bases to trimming and J lost 9 bases, with 7 bases between them. Per the germline V gene, CDR1 is SGHNT and CDR2 is YYREEE (reference sequence). The CDR3 protein is CASSLAGSSPLHF. CDR3 in DNA: TGTGCCAGCAGCTTGGCGGGGAGTTCACCCCTCCACTTT.

The chain has TRBV9 and TRBJ1-2, with 10 positions matching TRBD1. Germline CDR1 SGDLS, CDR2 YYNGEE. This CDR3 has 16 amino acids. The trim removed 3 bases at V and 7 bases at J, leaving 12 bases unmatched. Here the CDR3 DNA reads TGTGCCAGCAGCGCGACAGGGGGCCCTGTGGGTTCTGGCTACACCTTC. Amino acids: CASSATGGPVGSGYTF.

The V gene is TRBV18, the J gene TRBJ1-1; no clear D. The CDR3 totals 14 residues. Looked up from germline, CDR1 is KGHSH and CDR2 is LQKENI. Trimming removed 2 bases at V and 1 base at J, with 8 bases between. CDR3 loop: CASSPISGNTEAFF. CDR3 sequence (DNA): TGTGCCAGCTCACCAATTTCCGGGAACACTGAAGCTTTCTTT.

V and J are TRBV4-3 and TRBJ1-6; D is uncertain. Trimming left V 4 bases short and J 4 bases short, with 11 bases between. Germline V gene lookup returns CDR1 LGHNA and CDR2 YSLEER. The length of the CDR3 is 15 residues. In DNA, the CDR3 is TGCGCCAGCAGCCCCCAGAAGTCATATAATTCACCCCTCCACTTT. Translation: CASSPQKSYNSPLHF.

V gene TRBV6-5 combines with J gene TRBJ1-5; D is unclear. The V end lost 6 bases, the J end lost 0 bases, and 12 bases lay between the germline ends. CDR1 MNHEY and CDR2 SVGAGI come from the germline V gene. The length of the CDR3 is 15 residues. Here the CDR3 DNA reads TGTGCCAGCAGGGCGACTCGTTATAGCAATCAGCCCCAGCATTTT. This encodes CASRATRYSNQPQHF.

V gene TRBV25-1 combines with J gene TRBJ1-2, with 7 nucleotides matching TRBD1. This CDR3 spans 13 amino acids. J gave up 2 bases and V 3 bases, and 0 bases lay outside the gene matches. The germline CDR1 and CDR2 sequences are MGHDK and SYGVNS. The CDR3 spells CASSETGNYGYTF. The CDR3 DNA is TGTGCCAGCAGTGAGACAGGGAACTATGGCTACACCTTC.

The sample holds a few counts of this clone. The J gene is TRBJ2-3, the V gene TRBV5-1; 7 nucleotides match TRBD1. Germline V gene data show CDR1 as SGHRS and CDR2 as YFSETQ. The J segment lost 9 bases and the V segment lost 4 bases, leaving 11 bases of the junction unmatched. The CDR3 length is 14 residues. The CDR3 DNA follows: TGCGCCAGCAGCGTTCTCCGGGACAGCCGAACGCAGTATTTT. It encodes CASSVLRDSRTQYF.